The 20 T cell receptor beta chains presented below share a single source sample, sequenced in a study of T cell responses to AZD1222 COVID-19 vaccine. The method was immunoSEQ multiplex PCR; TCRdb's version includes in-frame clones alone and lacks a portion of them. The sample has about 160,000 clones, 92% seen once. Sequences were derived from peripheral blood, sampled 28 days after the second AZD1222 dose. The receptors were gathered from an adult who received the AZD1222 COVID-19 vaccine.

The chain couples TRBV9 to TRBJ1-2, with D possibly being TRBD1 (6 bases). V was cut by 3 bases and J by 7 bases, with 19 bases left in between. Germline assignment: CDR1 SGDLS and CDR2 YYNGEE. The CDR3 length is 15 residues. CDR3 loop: CASSGALGGQGGYTF. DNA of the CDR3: TGTGCCAGCAGCGGAGCTCTGGGGGGCCAGGGTGGCTACACCTTC.

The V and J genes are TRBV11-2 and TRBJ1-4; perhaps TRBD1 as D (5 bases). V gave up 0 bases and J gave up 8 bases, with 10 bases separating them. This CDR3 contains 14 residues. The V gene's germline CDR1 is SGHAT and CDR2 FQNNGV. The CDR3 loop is CASSLDGSGEKLFF. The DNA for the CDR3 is TGTGCCAGCAGCTTAGACGGTTCAGGGGAAAAACTGTTTTTT.

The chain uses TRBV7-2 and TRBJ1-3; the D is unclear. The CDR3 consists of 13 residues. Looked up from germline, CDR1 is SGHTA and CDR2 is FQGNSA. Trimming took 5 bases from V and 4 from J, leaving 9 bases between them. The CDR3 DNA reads TGTGCCAGCAGCCGCTCCCTAGGAAACACCATATATTTT. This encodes CASSRSLGNTIYF.

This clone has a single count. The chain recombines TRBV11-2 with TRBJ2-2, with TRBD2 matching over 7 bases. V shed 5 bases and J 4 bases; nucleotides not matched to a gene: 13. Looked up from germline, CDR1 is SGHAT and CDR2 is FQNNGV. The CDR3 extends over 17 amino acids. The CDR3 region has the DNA TGTGCCAGCAGCCCCGAGGCGTGGGGGGGGATCACCGGGGAGCTGTTTTTT. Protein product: CASSPEAWGGITGELFF.

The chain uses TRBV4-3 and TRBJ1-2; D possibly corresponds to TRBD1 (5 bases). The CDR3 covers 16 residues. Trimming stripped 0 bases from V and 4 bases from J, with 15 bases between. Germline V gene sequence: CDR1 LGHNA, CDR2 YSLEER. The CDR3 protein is CASSQEGTGVLYGYTF. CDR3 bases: TGCGCCAGCAGCCAAGAGGGGACCGGGGTCCTCTATGGCTACACCTTC.

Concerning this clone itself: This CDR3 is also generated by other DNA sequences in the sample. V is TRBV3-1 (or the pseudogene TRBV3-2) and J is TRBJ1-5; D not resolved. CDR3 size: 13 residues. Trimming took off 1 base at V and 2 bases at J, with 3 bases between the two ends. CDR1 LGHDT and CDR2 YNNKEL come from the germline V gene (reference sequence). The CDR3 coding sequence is TGTGCCAGCAGCCAAGGGGGCAATCAGCCCCAGCATTTT. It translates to CASSQGGNQPQHF.

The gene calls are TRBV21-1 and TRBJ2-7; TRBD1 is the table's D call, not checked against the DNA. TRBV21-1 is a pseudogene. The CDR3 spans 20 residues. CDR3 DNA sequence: TGTGCCAGCAGCAAAGTCCCTAGAAGGGGGAATTTGAACGACGTCTACGAGCAGTACTTC. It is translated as CASSKVPRRGNLNDVYEQYF.

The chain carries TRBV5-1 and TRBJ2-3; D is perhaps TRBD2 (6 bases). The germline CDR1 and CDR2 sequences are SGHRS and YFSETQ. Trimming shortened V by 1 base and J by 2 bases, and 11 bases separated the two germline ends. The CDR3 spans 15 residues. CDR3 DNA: TGCGCCAGCAGCTTGCCGGAGGGGCCCACAGATACGCAGTATTTT. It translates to CASSLPEGPTDTQYF.

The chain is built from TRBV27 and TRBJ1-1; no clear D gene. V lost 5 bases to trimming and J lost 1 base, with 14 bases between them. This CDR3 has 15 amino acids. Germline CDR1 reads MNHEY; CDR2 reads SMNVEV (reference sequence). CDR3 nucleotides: TGTGCCAGCAGTCGAGGTACCGATCGGAACACTGAAGCTTTCTTT. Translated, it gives CASSRGTDRNTEAFF.

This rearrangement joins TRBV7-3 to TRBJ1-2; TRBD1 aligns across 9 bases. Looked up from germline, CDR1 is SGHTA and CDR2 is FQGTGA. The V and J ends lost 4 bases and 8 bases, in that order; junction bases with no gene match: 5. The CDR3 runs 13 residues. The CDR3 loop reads CASSSRTGAGYTF. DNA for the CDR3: TGTGCCAGCAGCTCCCGGACAGGGGCAGGCTACACCTTC.

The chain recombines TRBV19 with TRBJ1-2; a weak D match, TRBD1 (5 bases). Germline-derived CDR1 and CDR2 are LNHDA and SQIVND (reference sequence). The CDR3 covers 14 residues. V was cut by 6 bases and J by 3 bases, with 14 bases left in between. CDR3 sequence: CASRQGWGDYGYTF. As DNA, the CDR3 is TGTGCCAGTAGGCAGGGTTGGGGCGACTATGGCTACACCTTC.

CDR3 residues: CAISGPGANTGELFF. The CDR3 bases are TGTGCCATCAGTGGTCCGGGGGCCAACACCGGGGAGCTGTTTTTT. The chain employs TRBV10-3 and TRBJ2-2, with D possibly being TRBD1 or TRBD2 (6 bases each). V lost 4 bases and J 2 bases, leaving 11 bases between the germline ends. The germline gives CDR1 ENHRY, CDR2 SYGVKD. The CDR3 has 15 amino acids.

CDR3: CASSQDRAGYGYTF. As DNA, the CDR3 is TGCGCCAGCAGCCAAGACAGGGCCGGCTATGGCTACACCTTC. This chain connects TRBV4-3 to TRBJ1-2; the D gene is possibly TRBD1 (5 bases). The germline V gene encodes CDR1 LGHNA and CDR2 YSLEER. Deletions cut 0 bases from V and 4 bases from J, with 9 bases between. This CDR3 has 14 amino acids.

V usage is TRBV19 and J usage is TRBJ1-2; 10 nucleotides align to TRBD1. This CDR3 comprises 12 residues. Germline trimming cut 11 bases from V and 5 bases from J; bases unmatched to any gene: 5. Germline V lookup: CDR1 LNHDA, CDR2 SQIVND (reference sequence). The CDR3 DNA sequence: TGTGCCGCCGGGACAGGGGCGTATGGCTACACCTTC. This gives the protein CAAGTGAYGYTF. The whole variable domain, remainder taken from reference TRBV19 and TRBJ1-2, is DGGITQSPKYLFRKEGQNVTLSCEQNLNHDAMYWYRQDPGQGLRLIYYSQIVNDFQKGDIAEGYSVSREKKESFPLTVTSAQKNPTAFYLCAAGTGAYGYTFGSGTRLTVV.

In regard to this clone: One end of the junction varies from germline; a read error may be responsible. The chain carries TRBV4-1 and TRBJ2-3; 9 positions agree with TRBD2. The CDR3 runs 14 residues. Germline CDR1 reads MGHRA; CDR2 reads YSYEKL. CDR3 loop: CASSYSGSIDTQYF. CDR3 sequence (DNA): TGCGCCAGCAGCTATAGCGGGAGCATAGATACGCAGTATTTT.

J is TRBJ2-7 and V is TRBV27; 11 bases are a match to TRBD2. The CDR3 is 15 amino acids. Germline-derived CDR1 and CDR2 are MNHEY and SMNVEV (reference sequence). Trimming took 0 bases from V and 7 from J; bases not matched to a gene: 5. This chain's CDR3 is CASSLSLAGEGEQYF. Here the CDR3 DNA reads TGTGCCAGCAGTTTATCACTAGCGGGAGAGGGGGAGCAGTACTTC.

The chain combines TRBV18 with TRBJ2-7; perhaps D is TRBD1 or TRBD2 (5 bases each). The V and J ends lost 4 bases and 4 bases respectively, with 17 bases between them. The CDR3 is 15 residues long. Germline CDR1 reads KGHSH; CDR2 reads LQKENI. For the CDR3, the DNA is TGTGCCAGCTCACGTAGCTCCGGGACGGTGTACGAGCAGTACTTC. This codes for CASSRSSGTVYEQYF.

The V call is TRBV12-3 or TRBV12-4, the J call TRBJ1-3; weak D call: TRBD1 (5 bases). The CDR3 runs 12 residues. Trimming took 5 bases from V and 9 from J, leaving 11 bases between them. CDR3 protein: CASSLWGGTIYF. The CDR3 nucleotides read TGTGCCAGCAGTCTCTGGGGGGGCACCATATATTTT.

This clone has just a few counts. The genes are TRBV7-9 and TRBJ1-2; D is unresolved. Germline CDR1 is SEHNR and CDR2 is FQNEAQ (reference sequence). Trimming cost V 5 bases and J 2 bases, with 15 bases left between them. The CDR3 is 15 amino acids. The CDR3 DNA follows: TGTGCCAGCAGCCCCGGCCCCCTGACGAACTATGGCTACACCTTC. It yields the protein CASSPGPLTNYGYTF.

CDR3 protein: CATSVSGGAYEQYF. The CDR3 DNA reads TGTGCCACCAGTGTCTCCGGAGGGGCATACGAGCAGTACTTC. This chain links TRBV24-1 with TRBJ2-7; tentative D call: TRBD2 (6 bases). There are 14 residues in the CDR3. Germline-derived CDR1 and CDR2 are KGHDR and SFDVKD. V lost 5 bases and J lost 4, with 14 bases in between.